This T cell receptor beta chain is from a study of blood T cell repertoires in COVID-19 (dated by TCRdb to 2019 to 2021). Context from the whole study: The collaborator samples originated in the United States, Italy and Spain and spanned the acute and convalescent phases of COVID-19. Where available, HLA class I and class II types were obtained from metadata supplied by the sample provider rather than from assay-based typing. Samples were obtained from the ongoing ImmuneRACE study (first 160 participants) and from some 1,200 subjects provided by 6 global collaborators. The material from the prospective study consisted of cDNA or gDNA derived from T cells, B-cell-depleted T cells, or PBMCs. The repertoires were released in a freely available public database intended as a resource for research on the immune response to SARS-CoV-2. The sample metadata nearly always contained a de-identified subject ID, COVID-19 status, age in years and sex. The dataset comprised deeply sampled blood TCRbeta repertoires from subjects exposed to, actively infected with, or recovered from COVID-19. What the authors observed across the whole study: The quantity of clinical and demographic metadata differed by source and by participant and was supplied without curation.

The immunoSEQ Assay, a bias-controlled multiplex PCR, was used to amplify TCRbeta CDR3 regions from genomic DNA. Regarding the original processing steps: The number of nucleated cells in each sample was estimated by amplification of reference gene primers within the assay. To quantify the absolute abundance of each unique TCRbeta CDR3 rearrangement, sequence reads were collapsed and filtered. Productive Simpson clonality was computed per sample as the square root of Simpson's diversity index over productive rearrangements. Held by TCRdb, this immuneACCESS table contains in-frame sequences only and omits some clones. Under half of the omission traces to an unresolved V gene where checked; the cause of the rest is unknown. D and trimming come from the DNA, and the V and J calls and clone size come from that table. A total of around 12,000 clones appear in this sample, approximately 88% of them only once. Together, the top ten hold 29% of the sample.

This clone appeared a single time. What antigen it recognizes has not been identified. Per-base qualities were not stored, and no clone one base away is much larger. V is reduced by 5 bases and J by 3 bases, leaving a spacing of 16 bases between them. The germline V gene supplies CDR1 SGHVS and CDR2 FQNEAQ. Reading from cysteine to phenylalanine, the CDR3 counts 16 amino acids. The DNA shown is the 48-base CDR3, in frame from base 1. Whole blood was collected in K2EDTA tubes by collaborating institutions according to the institutions' own protocols. For TCRbeta analysis, collaborators shipped samples in one of three forms: frozen whole blood, isolated PBMCs, or DNA extracted from either of those sample types.

The sample taken for sequencing was peripheral blood. The clonotype comes from a human donor in a cohort sampled during active COVID-19. This chain joins TRBV7-8 to TRBJ1-4; tentative D gene TRBD1, with 6 bases matching. The bases are TGTGCCAGCAGCCCCCGACAGGATGGTGCTAATGAAAAACTGTTTTTT. Translated, it gives CASSPRQDGANEKLFF.